There are many counts of the clone carrying this TCR beta chain. As yet, its antigen is unknown. Original methodology: Across clinicopathological groups, CDR3 differences served as the basis for building a distant-metastasis classifier for papillary thyroid cancer. TCRdb reanalyzed the PCR reads via MiXCR. TCRdb assigned the V and J calls; the authors' analysis was not used. The data show tens of thousands of clones, about 17% seen once. The data were taken from a study of metastatic and nonmetastatic thyroid tumors. The overall study: Repertoire data that came from the blood and tumor or nodule tissue of malignant and benign thyroid patients were compared.

All patients reached thyroid surgery having received no treatment beforehand. This CDR3 has 15 amino acids. The V end lost 2 bases, the J end lost 4 bases, and 14 bases lay between the germline ends. The germline V gene has CDR1 GTSNPN and CDR2 SVGIG (reference sequence). Study-wide points: Versus benign nodules, malignant thyroid tumors reportedly had significantly higher TCR beta diversity, in blood and tumor.

The specimen sequenced was adjacent normal tissue. The clonotype originates from a male donor with papillary thyroid cancer or a benign thyroid nodule (not recorded which). Some clones in this sample may be carry-over from other donors' samples. The chain is built from TRBV30 and TRBJ2-2; maybe TRBD2 (6 bases). Here the CDR3 DNA reads TGTGCCTGGAGTCCCGGGACTTCGACCACCGGGGAGCTGTTTTTT. It translates to CAWSPGTSTTGELFF.